This entry concerns a single T cell receptor beta chain. As handled by the study authors: The authors estimated nucleated cell counts from reference gene primer amplification. The table came from immunoSEQ multiplex PCR; TCRdb's copy has only in-frame clones and leaves some out. The V and J calls and clone size come from that table; D and trimming were worked out from the DNA. The data hold about 100,000 clones, with approximately 88% observed a single time. The entry originates in a study of blood T cell repertoires in COVID-19. At the level of the study: T cells, B-cell-depleted T cells, or PBMCs supplied cDNA or gDNA.

CDR1 and CDR2 (germline): GTSNPN, SVGIG (reference sequence). CDR3 size: 12 residues. Between the trimmed V and J ends, which lost 2 bases and 13 bases, there was a span of 17 bases. Specimen: peripheral blood. This chain links TRBV30 with TRBJ1-2, with D perhaps matching TRBD1 (6 bases). The source of this sequence is a woman in her sixties or seventies with acute or convalescent COVID-19. The CDR3 bases are TGTGCCTGGAGTCCACCAACAGGGTCGGTCACCTTC. It yields the protein CAWSPPTGSVTF. The full variable domain, rest sourced from reference TRBV30 and TRBJ1-2, is SQTIHQWPATLVQPVGSPLSLECTVEGTSNPNLYWYRQAAGRGLQLLFYSVGIGQISSEVPQNLSASRPQDRQFILSSKKLLLSDSGFYLCAWSPPTGSVTFGSGTRLTVV.